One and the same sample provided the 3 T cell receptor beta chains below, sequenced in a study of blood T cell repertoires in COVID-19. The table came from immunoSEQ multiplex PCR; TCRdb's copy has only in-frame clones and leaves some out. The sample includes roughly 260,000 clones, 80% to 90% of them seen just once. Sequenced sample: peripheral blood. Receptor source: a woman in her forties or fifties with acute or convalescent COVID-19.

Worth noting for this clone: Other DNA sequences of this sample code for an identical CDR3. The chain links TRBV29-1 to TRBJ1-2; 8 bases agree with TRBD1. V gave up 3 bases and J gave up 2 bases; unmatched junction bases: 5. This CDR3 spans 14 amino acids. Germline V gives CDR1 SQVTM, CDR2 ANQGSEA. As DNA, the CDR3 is TGCAGCGTTGAGGGCGGACAGGGAAACTATGGCTACACCTTC. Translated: CSVEGGQGNYGYTF.

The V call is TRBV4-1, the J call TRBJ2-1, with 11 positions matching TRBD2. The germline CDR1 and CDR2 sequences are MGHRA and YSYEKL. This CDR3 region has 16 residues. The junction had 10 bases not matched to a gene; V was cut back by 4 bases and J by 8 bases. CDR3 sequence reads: CASSREIAGGFYEQFF. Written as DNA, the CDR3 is TGCGCCAGCAGCCGAGAGATAGCGGGAGGGTTCTATGAGCAGTTCTTC.

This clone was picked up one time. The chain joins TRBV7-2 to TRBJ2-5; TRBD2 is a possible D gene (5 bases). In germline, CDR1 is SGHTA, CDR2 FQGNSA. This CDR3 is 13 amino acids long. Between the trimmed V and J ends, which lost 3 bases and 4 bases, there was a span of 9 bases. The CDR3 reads CASSFSGRETQYF. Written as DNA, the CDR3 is TGTGCCAGCAGCTTTAGTGGGAGAGAGACCCAGTACTTC.